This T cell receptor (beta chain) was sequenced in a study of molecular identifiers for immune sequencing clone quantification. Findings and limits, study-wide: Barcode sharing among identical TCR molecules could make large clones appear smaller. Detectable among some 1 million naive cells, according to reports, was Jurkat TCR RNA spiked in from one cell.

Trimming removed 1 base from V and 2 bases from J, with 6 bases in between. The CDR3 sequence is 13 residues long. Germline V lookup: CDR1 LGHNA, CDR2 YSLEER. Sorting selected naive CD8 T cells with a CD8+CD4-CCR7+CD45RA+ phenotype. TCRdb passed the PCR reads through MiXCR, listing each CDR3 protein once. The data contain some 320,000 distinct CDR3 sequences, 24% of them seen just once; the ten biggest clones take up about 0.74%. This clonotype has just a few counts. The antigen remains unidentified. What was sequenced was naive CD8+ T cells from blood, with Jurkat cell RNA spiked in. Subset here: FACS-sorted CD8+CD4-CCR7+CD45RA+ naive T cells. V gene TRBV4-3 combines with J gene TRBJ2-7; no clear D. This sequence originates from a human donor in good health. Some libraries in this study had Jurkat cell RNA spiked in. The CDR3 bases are TGCGCCAGCAGCCAAGGGCCAGCCTACGAGCAGTACTTC. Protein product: CASSQGPAYEQYF.